Following are 32 T cell receptor beta chains from one sample sequenced in a study of Graves' ophthalmopathy and Graves' hyperthyroidism. Researchers took RNA transcripts and amplified TCR beta CDR3 regions from them. HTBI primers were employed in first-round RT-PCR, then a second-round multiplex PCR followed. TCRdb re-called the multiplex PCR reads through MiXCR, storing one row per CDR3 protein. The sample yields hundreds of thousands of distinct CDR3 sequences, approximately 21% seen once. The sequenced sample consisted of peripheral blood. These receptors were obtained from a woman under 30 with stable Graves' hyperthyroidism. Some clones in this sample may be carry-over from other donors' samples.

V and J are TRBV3-1 and TRBJ2-7, with TRBD2 matching over 13 bases. The CDR3 contains 15 residues. Losses at the gene ends were 5 bases for V and 6 bases for J; bases not matched to a gene: 7. The V gene's germline CDR1 is LGHDT and CDR2 YNNKEL (reference sequence). For the CDR3, the DNA is TGTGCCAGCAGCACCGGACTAGCGGGAGCCCGCGAGCAGTACTTC. Its protein product is CASSTGLAGAREQYF.

CDR3 protein: CASSDPKGYGYTF. CDR3 nucleotides: TGCGCCAGCAGCGACCCTAAGGGATATGGCTACACCTTC. The V gene is TRBV5-1, the J gene TRBJ1-2; D gene uncertain. There are 13 residues in the CDR3. In germline, CDR1 is SGHRS, CDR2 YFSETQ. V was trimmed by 4 bases and J by 5 bases, leaving 12 bases between them.

This chain uses TRBV4-1 with TRBJ2-7; D gene uncertain. V was cut by 3 bases and J by 2 bases, with 11 bases left in between. The CDR3 loop spans 14 amino acids. The germline gives CDR1 MGHRA, CDR2 YSYEKL. The CDR3 nucleotides are TGCGCCAGCAGCCACCCCAGAGGAACCTACGAGCAGTACTTC. It translates to CASSHPRGTYEQYF.

The J gene is TRBJ1-1, the V gene TRBV27; the D is unclear. This CDR3 contains 16 residues. V was shortened by 0 bases and J by 3 bases, with 14 bases between the two germline ends. Germline V CDR1 and CDR2: MNHEY, SMNVEV (reference sequence). The CDR3 sequence: CASSLSYGSWDTEAFF. In nucleotides, the CDR3 is TGTGCCAGCAGTTTATCGTACGGGAGCTGGGACACTGAAGCTTTCTTT.

The CDR3 DNA reads as TGTGCCAGCAGTGAATCGGATAAGGGGTGGGCTGAAGCTTTCTTT. Translation gives CASSESDKGWAEAFF. The chain combines TRBV2 with TRBJ1-1; D perhaps matches TRBD1 (5 bases). Looked up from germline, CDR1 is SNHLY and CDR2 is FYNNEI. This CDR3 spans 15 amino acids. The V end was cut by 2 bases, the J end by 6 bases, with 16 bases between.

The J gene is TRBJ2-5, the V gene TRBV11-2; 12 bases fit TRBD2. This CDR3 comprises 18 residues. Germline values: CDR1 SGHAT, CDR2 FQNNGV. V shed 2 bases and J 5 bases; nucleotides not matched to a gene: 12. The CDR3, as DNA: TGTGCCAGCAGCTTAACCGGGACTAGCGGGCCCACACGCGAGACCCAGTACTTC. This encodes CASSLTGTSGPTRETQYF.

The chain has TRBV27 and TRBJ1-2; 7 bases map to TRBD1. The CDR3 has 16 residues. Germline loops: CDR1 MNHEY, CDR2 SMNVEV (reference sequence). After removal of 5 bases from V and 1 base from J, the junction contained 10 bases not matched to a gene. CDR3 region: CASSQGWGQNNYGYTF. The CDR3 DNA is TGTGCCAGCAGTCAAGGTTGGGGACAGAATAACTATGGCTACACCTTC.

This clonotype has more than one count but fewer than ten. CDR3 sequence reads: CASSLSGLTYEQYF. CDR3 sequence (DNA): TGTGCCAGCAGCTTATCTGGACTGACCTACGAGCAGTACTTC. This sequence joins TRBV7-6 and TRBJ2-7; possible D gene TRBD2, 5 bases. V was pared by 2 bases and J by 2 bases, with 10 bases between. Per germline, CDR1 SGHVS and CDR2 FNYEAQ. The CDR3 consists of 14 residues.

This sequence joins TRBV30 and TRBJ2-7; 7 bases map to TRBD1. The V gene's germline CDR1 is GTSNPN and CDR2 SVGIG (reference sequence). Trimming removed 3 bases from V and 2 bases from J; junction bases left unmatched: 4. The CDR3 sequence is 13 residues long. For the CDR3, the DNA is TGTGCCTGGAGCACGACAGGGCCCTACGAGCAGTACTTC. Translation gives CAWSTTGPYEQYF. Full variable domain (remainder filled in from reference TRBV30 and TRBJ2-7): SQTIHQWPATLVQPVGSPLSLECTVEGTSNPNLYWYRQAAGRGLQLLFYSVGIGQISSEVPQNLSASRPQDRQFILSSKKLLLSDSGFYLCAWSTTGPYEQYFGPGTRLTVT.

Comment on this clonotype: The junction departs from germline at one end; a sequencing error may be responsible. This chain links TRBV6-1 with TRBJ1-5; perhaps TRBD1 as D (5 bases). From germline, CDR1 is MNHNS and CDR2 SASEGT. The CDR3 loop spans 13 amino acids. CDR3 loop: CASSHTGGQLQHF. DNA for the CDR3: TGTGCCAGCAGCCACACGGGGGGTCAGCTCCAGCATTTT.

The V call is TRBV4-1, the J call TRBJ1-2; D is uncertain. V lost 0 bases and J lost 4, with 18 bases in between. Germline lookup yields CDR1 MGHRA and CDR2 YSYEKL. This CDR3 is built from 17 residues. The CDR3 sequence is CASSQDRTLGRSYGYTF. The CDR3 coding sequence is TGCGCCAGCAGCCAAGACCGGACCCTAGGGAGGAGCTATGGCTACACCTTC.

In this sample, this clonotype turned up many times. The chain links TRBV6-5 to TRBJ1-1, with a possible D match to TRBD1 (5 bases). Germline V gene lookup returns CDR1 MNHEY and CDR2 SVGAGI. Trimming left V 0 bases short and J 7 bases short, with 15 bases between. The CDR3 extends over 15 amino acids. The CDR3 protein is CASSYSGSETDEAFF. CDR3 DNA sequence: TGTGCCAGCAGTTACTCGGGGAGCGAGACAGATGAAGCTTTCTTT.

There are many counts of this clonotype. The chain employs TRBV20-1 and TRBJ2-7; no definite D call. V lost 3 bases and J lost 4, with 16 bases in between. The CDR3 runs 14 residues. CDR1 and CDR2 (germline): DFQATT, SNEGSKA (reference sequence). CDR3 coding DNA: TGCAGTGCTAGTCTTGGCCTATTTAATTACGAGCAGTACTTC. Translation gives CSASLGLFNYEQYF.

In DNA, the CDR3 is TGTGCCACCAGTGACCAGGACCTGGCTAAGACCCAGTACTTC. This encodes CATSDQDLAKTQYF. The chain joins TRBV24-1 to TRBJ2-5, with D uncertain. This CDR3 is built from 14 residues. Germline CDR1 KGHDR, CDR2 SFDVKD. The V and J ends lost 4 bases and 6 bases respectively, with 14 bases between them.

The V gene is TRBV10-3, the J gene TRBJ2-7; TRBD2 aligns across 7 bases. The CDR3 runs to 15 residues. V shed 3 bases, J shed 2 bases, and the junction held 7 bases outside the gene matches. Germline CDR1 ENHRY, CDR2 SYGVKD. The CDR3 here is CAISERASGTYEQYF. The CDR3 bases are TGTGCCATCAGTGAAAGGGCTAGCGGAACCTACGAGCAGTACTTC.

The gene calls are TRBV28 and TRBJ1-1; D is undetermined. CDR1 and CDR2 (germline): MDHEN, SYDVKM. The CDR3 loop spans 14 amino acids. V was clipped by 2 bases and J by 1 base, with 8 bases between them. CDR3 amino acids: CASSLRARNTEAFF. The CDR3 nucleotides are TGTGCCAGCAGTTTAAGGGCCCGGAACACTGAAGCTTTCTTT. Based on the CDR3 plus reference TRBV28 and TRBJ1-1, the full variable domain is DVKVTQSSRYLVKRTGEKVFLECVQDMDHENMFWYRQDPGLGLRLIYFSYDVKMKEKGDIPEGYSVSREKKERFSLILESASTNQTSMYLCASSLRARNTEAFFGQGTRLTVV.

Concerning this clonotype itself: It may be a read error: a sequence one base away is much more abundant. The CDR3 region is CASSPPRMLPTEPFF. The CDR3 nucleotides are TGTGCCAGCAGCCCCCCCCGCATGCTTCCCACTGAACCTTTCTTT. The chain has TRBV3-1 and TRBJ1-1; D not resolved. This CDR3 has 15 residues. CDR1 LGHDT and CDR2 YNNKEL come from the germline V gene (reference sequence).

This clonotype was found a few times. This chain uses TRBV10-3 with TRBJ1-1; 10 bases agree with TRBD1. Germline CDR1 and CDR2: ENHRY and SYGVKD. Trimming cost V 7 bases and J 4 bases; bases outside gene matches: 9. There are 15 residues in the CDR3. The CDR3 DNA sequence: TGTGCCATCACCACCGGACAGGGGGTGGGCACTGAAGCTTTCTTT. Protein: CAITTGQGVGTEAFF.

This clonotype was recorded at least ten times. This chain connects TRBV5-6 to TRBJ2-7; D is uncertain. Trimming took off 5 bases at V and 1 base at J, with 10 bases between the two ends. The germline gives CDR1 SGHDT, CDR2 YYEEEE. This CDR3 contains 13 residues. The CDR3 DNA reads TGTGCCAGCAGTCTTGGACGGTCCTACGAGCAGTACTTC. Its protein is CASSLGRSYEQYF.

Ten or more counts support this clonotype. The chain combines TRBV30 with TRBJ1-1; 10 nucleotides line up with TRBD1. The trim removed 4 bases at V and 11 bases at J, leaving 7 bases unmatched. Looked up from germline, CDR1 is GTSNPN and CDR2 is SVGIG (reference sequence). This CDR3 comprises 12 residues. The CDR3 DNA reads TGTGCCTGGATCCGGGACAGGGGACGGGCTTTCTTT. It encodes CAWIRDRGRAFF. Full variable domain (remainder filled in from reference TRBV30 and TRBJ1-1): SQTIHQWPATLVQPVGSPLSLECTVEGTSNPNLYWYRQAAGRGLQLLFYSVGIGQISSEVPQNLSASRPQDRQFILSSKKLLLSDSGFYLCAWIRDRGRAFFGQGTRLTVV.

Only a few counts were recorded for this clonotype. The V and J genes are TRBV11-2 and TRBJ2-7; TRBD2 matches at 14 bases. Germline V gene sequence: CDR1 SGHAT, CDR2 FQNNGV. The length of the CDR3 is 18 residues. The ends lost 5 bases at V and 0 bases at J; junction bases unmatched: 9. In nucleotides, the CDR3 is TGTGCCAGCAGCGAGGGACTAGCGGGGGACACATTCTCCTACGAGCAGTACTTC. Residues: CASSEGLAGDTFSYEQYF.

The chain recombines TRBV6-1 with TRBJ1-1; D might be TRBD1 (6 bases). Trimming took off 4 bases at V and 0 bases at J, with 9 bases between the two ends. Per the germline V gene, CDR1 is MNHNS and CDR2 is SASEGT. The CDR3 consists of 14 residues. CDR3 loop: CASSGGGLNTEAFF. The CDR3 DNA is TGTGCCAGCAGTGGAGGGGGGTTGAACACTGAAGCTTTCTTT.

The chain joins TRBV6-2 or TRBV6-3 to TRBJ2-7; D might be TRBD1 (6 bases). The germline gives CDR1 MNHEY, CDR2 SVGEGT. Trimming stripped 3 bases from V and 6 bases from J, with 9 bases between. This CDR3 has 12 residues. This chain's CDR3 is CASSYSQGEQYF. The CDR3 coding sequence is TGTGCCAGCAGTTATTCACAGGGCGAGCAGTACTTC.

This chain uses TRBV20-1 with TRBJ1-5, with D unresolved. The CDR3 is 17 amino acids. Trimming cost V 0 bases and J 1 base, with 16 bases left between them. CDR1 and CDR2 from the germline V gene are DFQATT and SNEGSKA (reference sequence). The CDR3 loop reads CSARDRAVRWSNQPQHF. The CDR3 coding sequence is TGCAGTGCTAGAGATCGAGCGGTTAGGTGGAGCAATCAGCCCCAGCATTTT.

The table lists this clonotype with many counts. V and J are TRBV5-1 and TRBJ2-7, with TRBD1 identical over 8 bases. This CDR3 contains 15 residues. The germline gives CDR1 SGHRS, CDR2 YFSETQ. The V segment lost 2 bases and the J segment 2 bases; nucleotides outside the gene matches: 6. This CDR3 reads CASSLRTGMTYEQYF. The CDR3, as DNA: TGCGCCAGCAGCTTACGGACAGGGATGACCTACGAGCAGTACTTC.

This clonotype was seen repeatedly, ten times or more. The V call is TRBV12-3 or TRBV12-4, the J call TRBJ1-5; D is undetermined. This CDR3 contains 12 residues. V shed 2 bases and J shed 7 bases, with 6 bases lying between them. In nucleotides, the CDR3 is TGTGCCAGCAGTTTAACCCGGCAGCCCCAGCATTTT. This translates into CASSLTRQPQHF.

The sample holds many counts of this clonotype. The chain couples TRBV29-1 to TRBJ2-5; tentatively, D is TRBD1 (5 bases). With 3 bases removed from V and 2 bases from J, the gap between germline ends came to 13 bases. In germline, CDR1 is SQVTM, CDR2 ANQGSEA. This CDR3 has 14 amino acids. In DNA, the CDR3 is TGCAGCGTTGAGGAGACAGACCTTCAAGAGACCCAGTACTTC. Protein sequence: CSVEETDLQETQYF.

This clonotype was seen repeatedly, ten times or more. The V and J genes are TRBV15 and TRBJ1-2; D remains unclear. Germline V gene data show CDR1 as LNHNV and CDR2 as YYDKDF (reference sequence). The CDR3 consists of 15 residues. V was shortened by 1 base and J by 2 bases, with 11 bases between the two germline ends. The CDR3 loop reads CATSRAPARNYGYTF. The CDR3 DNA sequence: TGTGCCACCAGCAGAGCGCCGGCAAGGAACTATGGCTACACCTTC.

This clonotype has ten or more counts. The rearrangement uses TRBV30 and TRBJ1-6; a weak D match, TRBD1 (6 bases). Deletions cut 2 bases from V and 3 bases from J, with 11 bases between. CDR3 size: 15 residues. The germline V gene encodes CDR1 GTSNPN and CDR2 SVGIG (reference sequence). The CDR3 sequence: CAWSRRGHYNSPLHF. DNA of the CDR3: TGTGCCTGGAGTAGACGGGGACACTATAATTCACCCCTCCACTTT.

The chain employs TRBV20-1 and TRBJ1-1; 8 bases are a match to TRBD1. V lost 0 bases to trimming and J lost 5 bases; unmatched junction nucleotides: 8. From germline, CDR1 is DFQATT and CDR2 SNEGSKA (reference sequence). The CDR3 covers 15 residues. CDR3 loop: CSARERTGIVTEAFF. The CDR3 region has the DNA TGCAGTGCTAGAGAGAGGACAGGGATAGTGACTGAAGCTTTCTTT.

This clonotype appeared many times. V gene TRBV20-1 combines with J gene TRBJ2-7; D perhaps matches TRBD1 (6 bases). Trimming cost V 6 bases and J 3 bases, with 12 bases left between them. Germline CDR1 and CDR2: DFQATT and SNEGSKA (reference sequence). The CDR3 is 12 amino acids. CDR3 in DNA: TGCAGTGCCGCCTGGGGACACTACGAGCAGTACTTC. Its translation: CSAAWGHYEQYF.

For the CDR3, the DNA is TGCAGTGCTAGACCCATGGACTTCTACGAGCAGTACTTC. Its translation is CSARPMDFYEQYF. The chain combines TRBV20-1 with TRBJ2-7; possible D gene TRBD2, 5 bases. CDR3 length: 13 residues. CDR1 DFQATT and CDR2 SNEGSKA come from the germline V gene (reference sequence). V dropped 2 bases and J dropped 3 bases, with 11 bases sitting between them.